This entry concerns a single TCR beta chain. A much more abundant neighbour one base away suggests this may be a read error. The sample belongs to a study of human T cells and chemical hapten exposure. On the study more broadly: Per-sample TCR yields varied mainly from small pooled library volume differences.

The library tagged each cDNA molecule with unique molecular identifiers. MiXCR, run by TCRdb on the 5' RACE reads, gives a single entry per CDR3 protein. Counted here are about 140,000 distinct CDR3 sequences, roughly 4% occurring once; the ten biggest clones make up more than 1.2%. CDR1 SGHRS and CDR2 YFSETQ come from the germline V gene. This CDR3 is built from 15 residues. V shed 4 bases and J shed 5 bases, with 17 bases lying between them. Total RNA came from unfractionated whole blood. The V call is TRBV5-1, the J call TRBJ2-3, with a weak D call TRBD1 (6 bases). The receptor comes from a female donor in good health. CDR3 nucleotide sequence: TGCGCCAGCAGCCGGACGAATAGAGGGGGAGATACGCAGTATTTT. Translation: CASSRTNRGGDTQYF.